This TCR beta chain was documented in a study of shared clonotypes between healthy human individuals. Notes on the study in general: Naive CD4 clonotype sharing across a few donors was approximately 5%. Incompleteness in sorted-subset sequencing, despite large depth, was shown by rarefaction.

For this clone: Its antigen is unknown.

The CDR3 extends over 15 amino acids. Looked up from germline, CDR1 is SGHAT and CDR2 is FQNNGV. Germline trimming cut 6 bases from V and 2 bases from J; bases unmatched to any gene: 7. This table comes from immunoSEQ multiplex PCR, and its TCRdb copy is limited to in-frame clones, with some not included. The table records 1,500,000 or so clones, 98% of them present only once. The chain joins TRBV11-2 to TRBJ2-5; 9 nucleotides agree with TRBD2. The TCR comes from a young man in good health. The sample taken for sequencing was naive CD4+ T cells sorted from blood. Described subset: CD45RA+ positively selected. The CDR3 reads CASRPTSGGQETQYF. CDR3 nucleotides: TGTGCCAGCAGGCCGACTAGCGGAGGGCAAGAGACCCAGTACTTC.